This TCR beta chain emerged from a study of tumor and adjacent non-tumor tissue in lung cancer. Study overall: On average, productive TCRbeta reads reached a few million per sample.

This sample's RNA came from whole unsorted tissue. This non-tumor lung sample came from over 3 cm beyond the tumor edge. CDR1 MNHNS and CDR2 SASEGT come from the germline V gene. This CDR3 comprises 15 residues. A modified ARM-PCR protocol with three rounds of nested PCR amplified TCRbeta. Using its own MiXCR run on the multiplex PCR reads, TCRdb lists one record per CDR3 protein. This table has some 95,000 distinct CDR3 sequences, 80% appearing once. Findings of the study overall: Top 100 clones took a larger repertoire share in normal lung.

This clonotype was observed a handful of times. Its antigen is as yet unknown. A read error may produce the germline difference seen at one junction end. Sequenced input: distant non-tumor lung tissue. The chain couples TRBV6-1 to TRBJ1-5, with 8 nucleotides matching TRBD1. This TCR was sampled from a man aged 55 to 70 with small cell lung cancer. The CDR3 DNA sequence: TGTGCTAGCAGTGAAGCCACGACAGGGGATCAATCCCAGCATTTT. This translates into CASSEATTGDQSQHF.